Listed below are T cell receptor beta chains from one sample, sequenced in a study of CD8+CD57+ T cells in acquired aplastic anemia. One entry per CDR3 protein results from TCRdb running MiXCR on the reads. The sample holds fewer than 200,000 distinct CDR3 sequences, roughly 63% seen once. What was sequenced was sorted CD4+, CD8+, or CD8+CD57+ T cells (not recorded which) from PBMCs. These TCRs come from a human donor in good health. Each CDR3 is given with its conserved first and last residue. Each record gives: clone size, J gene, V gene, D gene, CDR3 protein, CDR3 DNA. The D gene is left open where the match is weak. Clone size is not always given. Where it is, it says once, few, many or a class for expanded clones.

. TRBJ2-1 TRBV7-7 TRBD1 CASGDRGGNEQFF TGTGCCAGTGGAGACAGGGGGGGCAATGAGCAGTTCTTC
. TRBJ1-1 TRBV7-3 TRBD1 CASSLMGQGAPTEAFF TGTGCCAGCAGCTTAATGGGACAGGGGGCGCCCACTGAAGCTTTCTTT
. TRBJ1-4 TRBV29-1 . CSVRGGGQGTNEKLFF TGCAGCGTCCGAGGGGGGGGGCAGGGAACTAATGAAAAACTGTTTTTT
. TRBJ2-5 TRBV7-9 . CASSPDRAGETQYF TGTGCCAGCAGCCCCGACAGAGCTGGAGAGACCCAGTACTTC
many TRBJ2-7 TRBV7-8 TRBD2 CASSLTGLLYEQYF TGTGCCAGCAGCTTGACGGGACTATTATACGAGCAGTACTTC
. TRBJ2-7 TRBV7-8 TRBD2 CASSNGTSGGTYEQYF TGTGCCAGCAGCAACGGGACTAGCGGGGGGACGTACGAGCAGTACTTC
. TRBJ2-3 TRBV20-1 . CSAFRGDTDTQYF TGCAGTGCTTTTCGAGGGGACACAGATACGCAGTATTTT
. TRBJ2-3 TRBV7-9 . CASSLGTSRTDTQYF TGTGCCAGCAGCTTAGGTACTAGTCGCACAGATACGCAGTATTTT
. TRBJ2-1 TRBV15 . CATSREVDRYFNEQFF TGTGCCACCAGCAGAGAAGTAGACAGGTATTTCAATGAGCAGTTCTTC
. TRBJ1-5 TRBV7-9 . CASSQGTGLNQPQHF TGCGCCAGCAGCCAAGGAACAGGACTCAATCAGCCCCAGCATTTT
. TRBJ2-2 TRBV20-1 . CSAKDYLNTGELFF TGCAGTGCTAAGGACTACCTGAACACCGGGGAGCTGTTTTTT
. TRBJ1-5 TRBV2 . CASRALGTRRNNQPQHF TGTGCCAGCAGAGCTCTGGGTACCAGAAGGAACAATCAGCCCCAGCATTTT
. TRBJ1-1 TRBV5-1 . CAGSPEVNTEAFF TGCGCCGGCAGCCCGGAGGTGAACACTGAAGCTTTCTTT
many TRBJ2-6 TRBV9 . CASSPWLSGANVLTF TGTGCCAGCAGCCCCTGGCTCTCTGGGGCCAACGTCCTGACTTTC
many TRBJ2-1 TRBV20-1 TRBD2 CSARDYHLSYNEQFF TGCAGTGCACGGGACTACCATCTCTCCTACAATGAGCAGTTCTTC
once TRBJ1-3 TRBV15 . CATSRDRLRQTDSGNTIYF TGTGCCACCAGCAGAGATCGTCTGCGCCAGACCGACTCTGGAAACACCATATATTTT
. TRBJ2-7 TRBV20-1 . CSAGGRRRSYEQYF TGCAGTGCCGGAGGTAGGCGTCGCTCCTACGAGCAGTACTTC
. TRBJ2-7 TRBV7-9 . CASSSFYELGPRGYEQYF TGTGCCAGCAGCTCTTTCTACGAGCTCGGACCGCGTGGCTACGAGCAGTACTTC
many TRBJ2-1 TRBV20-1 TRBD2 CSEQSGRSYNEQFF TGCAGTGAACAAAGCGGGAGATCCTACAATGAGCAGTTCTTC
. TRBJ2-2 TRBV7-9 . CASSLRTALNTGELFF TGTGCCAGCAGCTTAAGGACAGCCCTGAACACCGGGGAGCTGTTTTTT
. TRBJ2-5 TRBV6-4 TRBD1 CASRDRGLETQYF TGTGCCAGCAGAGACAGGGGTTTGGAGACCCAGTACTTC
. TRBJ1-1 TRBV20-1 . CSVSAWGPVNTEAFF TGCAGTGTAAGCGCTTGGGGGCCAGTGAACACTGAAGCTTTCTTT
. TRBJ1-1 TRBV2 . CASSTGLMNTEAFF TGTGCCAGCAGTACCGGGTTGATGAACACTGAAGCTTTCTTT